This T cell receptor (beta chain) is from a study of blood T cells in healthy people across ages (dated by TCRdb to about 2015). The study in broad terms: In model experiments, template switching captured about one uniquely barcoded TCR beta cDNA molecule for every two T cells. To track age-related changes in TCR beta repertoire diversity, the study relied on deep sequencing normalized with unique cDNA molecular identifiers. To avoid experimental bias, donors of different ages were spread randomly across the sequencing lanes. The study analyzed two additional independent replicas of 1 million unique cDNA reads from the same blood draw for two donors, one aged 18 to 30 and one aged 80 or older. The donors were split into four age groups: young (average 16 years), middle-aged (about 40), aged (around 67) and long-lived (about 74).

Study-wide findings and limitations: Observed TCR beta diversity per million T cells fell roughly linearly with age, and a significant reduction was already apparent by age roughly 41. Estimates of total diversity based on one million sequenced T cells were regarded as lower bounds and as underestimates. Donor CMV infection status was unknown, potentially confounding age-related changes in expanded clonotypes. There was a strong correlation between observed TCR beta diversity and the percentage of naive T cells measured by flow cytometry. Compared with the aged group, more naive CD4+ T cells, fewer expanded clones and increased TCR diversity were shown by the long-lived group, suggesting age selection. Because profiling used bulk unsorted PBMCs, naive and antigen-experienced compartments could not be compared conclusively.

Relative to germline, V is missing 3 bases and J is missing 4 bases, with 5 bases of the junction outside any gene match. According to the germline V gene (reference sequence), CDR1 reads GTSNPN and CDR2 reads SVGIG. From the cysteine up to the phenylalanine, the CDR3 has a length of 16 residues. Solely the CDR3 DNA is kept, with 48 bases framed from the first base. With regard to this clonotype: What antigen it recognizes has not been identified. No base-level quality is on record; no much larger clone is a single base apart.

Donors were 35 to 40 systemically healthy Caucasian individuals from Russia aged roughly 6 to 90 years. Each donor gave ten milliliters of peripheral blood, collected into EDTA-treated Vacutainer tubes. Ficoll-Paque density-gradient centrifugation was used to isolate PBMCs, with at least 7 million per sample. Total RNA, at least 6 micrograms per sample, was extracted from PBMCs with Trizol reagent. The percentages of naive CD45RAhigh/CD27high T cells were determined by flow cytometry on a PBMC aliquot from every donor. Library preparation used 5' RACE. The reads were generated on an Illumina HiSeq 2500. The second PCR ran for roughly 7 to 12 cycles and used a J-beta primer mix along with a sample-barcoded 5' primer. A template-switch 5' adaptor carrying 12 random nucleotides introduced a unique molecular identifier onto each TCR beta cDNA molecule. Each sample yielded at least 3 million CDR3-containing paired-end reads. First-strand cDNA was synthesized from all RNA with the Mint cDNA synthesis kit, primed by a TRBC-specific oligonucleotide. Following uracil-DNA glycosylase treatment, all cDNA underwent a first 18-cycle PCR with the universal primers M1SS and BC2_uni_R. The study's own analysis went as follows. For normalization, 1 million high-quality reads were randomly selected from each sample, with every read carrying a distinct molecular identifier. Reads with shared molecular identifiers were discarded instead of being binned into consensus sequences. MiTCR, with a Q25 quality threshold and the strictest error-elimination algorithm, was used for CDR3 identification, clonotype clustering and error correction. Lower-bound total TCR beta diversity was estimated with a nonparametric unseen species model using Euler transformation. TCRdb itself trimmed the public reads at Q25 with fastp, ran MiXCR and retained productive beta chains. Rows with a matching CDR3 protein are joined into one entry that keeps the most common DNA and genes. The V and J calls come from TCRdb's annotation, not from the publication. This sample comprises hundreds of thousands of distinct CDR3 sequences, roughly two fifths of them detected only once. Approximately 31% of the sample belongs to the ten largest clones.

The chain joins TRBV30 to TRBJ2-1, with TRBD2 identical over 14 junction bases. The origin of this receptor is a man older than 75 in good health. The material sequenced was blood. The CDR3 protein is CAWRFGTSGRYNEQFF. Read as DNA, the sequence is TGTGCCTGGAGATTTGGGACTAGCGGGAGATACAATGAGCAGTTCTTC. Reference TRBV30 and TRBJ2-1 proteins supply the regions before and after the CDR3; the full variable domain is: SQTIHQWPATLVQPVGSPLSLECTVEGTSNPNLYWYRQAAGRGLQLLFYSVGIGQISSEVPQNLSASRPQDRQFILSSKKLLLSDSGFYLCAWRFGTSGRYNEQFFGPGTRLTVL.